The rows below give T cell receptor beta chains drawn from one sample of a study of regulatory T cells in long-lasting Graves disease. TCRdb passed the multiplex PCR reads through MiXCR, listing each CDR3 protein once. The sample consists of around 400,000 distinct CDR3 sequences, less than 30% of them appearing once. Sequencing was performed on peripheral blood mononuclear cells (PBMCs), taken when the disease was refractory, from a patient treated with antithyroid drugs. The receptors come from a woman aged 40 to 50 with Graves disease. The CDR3 runs from the conserved cysteine through the conserved F or W. Fields, in order: CDR3 length, clone size, J gene, V gene, D gene, CDR3 protein, CDR3 DNA. A D gene is named only where the DNA matches it firmly. Not every row has a clone size; where given, it reads once, few, many or a size class.

>15|many|TRBJ1-5|TRBV7-2|-
CASSLARGKNQPQHF
TGTGCCAGCAGCTTAGCCAGGGGAAAAAACCAGCCCCAGCATTTT
>14|many|TRBJ1-1|TRBV7-3|-
CASSLTRGNTEAFF
TGTGCCAGCAGCTTAACCCGGGGGAACACTGAAGCTTTCTTT
>12|-|TRBJ2-7|TRBV3-1|-
CASSQHRTNQYF
TGTGCCAGCAGCCAGCACCGGACTAATCAGTACTTC
>16|-|TRBJ2-1|TRBV20-1|TRBD2
CSARDPRTSGSYEQFF
TGCAGTGCTAGAGATCCGAGGACTAGCGGGAGTTATGAGCAGTTCTTC
>13|many|TRBJ2-7|TRBV28|-
CASSLFPTYEQYF
TGTGCCAGCAGTTTATTTCCGACCTACGAGCAGTACTTC
>15|-|TRBJ2-2|TRBV11-2|TRBD2
CASSLTSEHTGELFF
TGTGCCAGCAGCCTTACTAGCGAGCACACCGGGGAGCTGTTTTTT
>15|-|TRBJ2-4|TRBV2|TRBD2
CASTWRGGSGNIQYF
TGTGCCAGCACTTGGAGAGGCGGGAGCGGAAACATTCAGTACTTC
>14|-|TRBJ2-5|TRBV27|TRBD1
CASSSRTGGETQYF
TGTGCCAGCAGTTCCCGGACAGGGGGGGAGACCCAGTACTTC
>16|-|TRBJ2-2|TRBV7-9|-
CASSLRSHNVVGELFF
TGTGCCAGCAGCTTAAGAAGCCATAACGTGGTCGGGGAGCTGTTTTTT
>14|many|TRBJ2-7|TRBV12-3/TRBV12-4|TRBD1
CASSIPGQSYEQYF
TGTGCCAGCAGCATACCGGGACAGTCCTACGAGCAGTACTTC
>13|many|TRBJ1-1|TRBV11-2|-
CASSRGVYGEAFF
TGTGCCAGCAGTCGAGGGGTTTACGGTGAAGCTTTCTTT
>16|few|TRBJ1-5|TRBV5-1|TRBD1
CASSPGTGGDRQPQHF
TGCGCCAGCAGCCCCGGGACAGGGGGCGATCGACAGCCCCAGCATTTT
>16|few|TRBJ1-1|TRBV10-2|-
CASHPARGLVEGEAFF
TGCGCCAGCCATCCAGCGAGGGGACTGGTGGAGGGCGAAGCTTTCTTT
>14|few|TRBJ2-4|TRBV7-8|-
CASSRYGGKNIQYF
TGTGCCAGCAGCCGCTACGGGGGCAAAAACATTCAGTACTTC
>16|-|TRBJ2-1|TRBV20-1|-
CSARDYRRLEWHEQFF
TGCAGTGCTAGAGACTATCGGAGGCTAGAGTGGCATGAGCAGTTCTTC
>13|few|TRBJ1-1|TRBV12-3/TRBV12-4|TRBD1
CASNDRGNTEAFF
TGTGCCAGCAATGACAGGGGGAACACTGAAGCTTTCTTT
>14|-|TRBJ2-7|TRBV6-2/TRBV6-3|TRBD1
CASSYALTGAEQYF
TGTGCCAGCAGTTACGCGCTCACAGGGGCCGAGCAGTACTTC
>13|-|TRBJ1-4|TRBV2|-
CASSEEGAEKLFF
TGTGCCAGCAGTGAAGAAGGGGCTGAAAAACTGTTTTTT
>15|few|TRBJ2-5|TRBV9|-
CASSVVGSGQETQYF
TGTGCCAGCAGCGTAGTAGGTAGCGGTCAAGAGACCCAGTACTTC
>13|many|TRBJ1-1|TRBV29-1|-
CSVSQGRNTEAFF
TGCAGCGTTTCCCAGGGGAGGAACACTGAAGCTTTCTTT
>16|few|TRBJ2-7|TRBV11-2|-
CASSLGTAVSSYEQYF
TGTGCCAGCAGCTTAGGAACAGCGGTCAGCTCCTACGAGCAGTACTTC
>16|-|TRBJ2-2|TRBV7-3|TRBD2
CASSSNSGRAAGELFF
TGTGCCAGCAGCTCAAATAGCGGGAGGGCCGCCGGGGAGCTGTTTTTT
>15|-|TRBJ1-1|TRBV7-8|TRBD1
CASSSYGQENTEAFF
TGTGCCAGCAGCTCGTACGGACAGGAGAACACTGAAGCTTTCTTT
>12|-|TRBJ2-7|TRBV2|-
CASSMGPYEQYF
TGTGCCAGCAGCATGGGTCCCTACGAGCAGTACTTC
>15|-|TRBJ2-1|TRBV12-3/TRBV12-4|TRBD1
CASSLGQGVEIGQFF
TGTGCCAGCAGCCTCGGACAGGGGGTGGAAATCGGGCAGTTCTTC
>13|many|TRBJ1-2|TRBV6-1|-
CASRDPWGYGYTF
TGTGCCAGCAGGGACCCCTGGGGCTATGGCTACACCTTC
>16|many|TRBJ1-6|TRBV7-2|-
CASSIQGPGLGSPLHF
TGTGCCAGCAGCATCCAGGGTCCAGGGCTTGGTTCACCCCTCCACTTT
>13|many|TRBJ1-1|TRBV11-3|-
CASSLNWNTEAFF
TGTGCCAGCAGCTTAAACTGGAACACTGAAGCTTTCTTT
>16|few|TRBJ1-4|TRBV6-1|TRBD1
CASSQEPGQLLEKLFF
TGTGCCAGCAGTCAAGAACCGGGACAGTTACTTGAAAAACTGTTTTTT
>13|few|TRBJ1-5|TRBV4-1|TRBD1
CASSLGQAQAQHF
TGCGCCAGCAGCCTGGGACAGGCCCAGGCCCAGCATTTT
>14|many|TRBJ1-2|TRBV2|TRBD1
CANPDRGNNYGYTF
TGTGCCAACCCGGACAGGGGAAATAACTATGGCTACACCTTC
>12|many|TRBJ1-2|TRBV27|-
CASSSGQGGYTF
TGTGCCAGCAGTTCGGGGCAGGGAGGCTACACCTTC
>14|many|TRBJ1-4|TRBV7-2|-
CASSLGTTNEKLFF
TGTGCCAGCAGTTTGGGCACAACTAATGAAAAACTGTTTTTT
>15|-|TRBJ2-1|TRBV7-2|TRBD2
CASSAPRTSYDEQFF
TGTGCCAGCAGCGCCCCCAGGACTAGCTACGATGAGCAGTTCTTC